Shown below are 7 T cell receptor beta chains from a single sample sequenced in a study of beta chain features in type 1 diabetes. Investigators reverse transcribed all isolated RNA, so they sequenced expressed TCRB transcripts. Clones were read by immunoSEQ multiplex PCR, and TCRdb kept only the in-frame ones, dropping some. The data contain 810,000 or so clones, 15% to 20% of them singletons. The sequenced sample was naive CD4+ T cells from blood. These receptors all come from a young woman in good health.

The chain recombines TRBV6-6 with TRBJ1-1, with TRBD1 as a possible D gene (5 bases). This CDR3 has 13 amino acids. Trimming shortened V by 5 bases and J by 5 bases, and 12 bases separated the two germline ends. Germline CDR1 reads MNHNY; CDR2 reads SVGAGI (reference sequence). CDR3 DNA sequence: TGTGCCAGCAGTAAGACAGTTGGTACTGAAGCTTTCTTT. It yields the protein CASSKTVGTEAFF.

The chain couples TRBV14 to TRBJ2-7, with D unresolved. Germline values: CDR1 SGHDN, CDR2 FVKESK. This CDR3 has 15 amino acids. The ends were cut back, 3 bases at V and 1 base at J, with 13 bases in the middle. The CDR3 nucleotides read TGTGCCAGCAGCCAGAGGAGTAGCAGGTCCTACGAGCAGTACTTC. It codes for CASSQRSSRSYEQYF. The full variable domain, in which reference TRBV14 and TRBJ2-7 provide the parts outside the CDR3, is EAGVTQFPSHSVIEKGQTVTLRCDPISGHDNLYWYRRVMGKEIKFLLHFVKESKQDESGMPNNRFLAERTGGTYSTLKVQPAELEDSGVYFCASSQRSSRSYEQYFGPGTRLTVT.

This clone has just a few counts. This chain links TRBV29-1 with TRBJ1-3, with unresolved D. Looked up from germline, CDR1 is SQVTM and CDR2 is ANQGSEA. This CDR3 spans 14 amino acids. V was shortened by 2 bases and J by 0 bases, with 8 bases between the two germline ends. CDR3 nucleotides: TGCAGCGTTGAATCACCGAACTCTGGAAACACCATATATTTT. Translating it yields CSVESPNSGNTIYF. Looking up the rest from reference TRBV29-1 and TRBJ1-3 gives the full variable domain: SAVISQKPSRDICQRGTSLTIQCQVDSQVTMMFWYRQQPGQSLTLIATANQGSEATYESGFVIDKFPISRPNLTFSTLTVSNMSPEDSSIYLCSVESPNSGNTIYFGEGSWLTVV.

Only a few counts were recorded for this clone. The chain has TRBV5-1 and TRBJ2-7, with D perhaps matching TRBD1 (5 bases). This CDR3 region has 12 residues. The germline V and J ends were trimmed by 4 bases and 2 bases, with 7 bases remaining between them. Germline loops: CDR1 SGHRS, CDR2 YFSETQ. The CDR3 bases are TGCGCCAGCAGCACAGGACCCTACGAGCAGTACTTC. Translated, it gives CASSTGPYEQYF. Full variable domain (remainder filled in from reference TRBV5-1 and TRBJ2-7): KAGVTQTPRYLIKTRGQQVTLSCSPISGHRSVSWYQQTPGQGLQFLFEYFSETQRNKGNFPGRFSGRQFSNSRSEMNVSTLELGDSALYLCASSTGPYEQYFGPGTRLTVT.

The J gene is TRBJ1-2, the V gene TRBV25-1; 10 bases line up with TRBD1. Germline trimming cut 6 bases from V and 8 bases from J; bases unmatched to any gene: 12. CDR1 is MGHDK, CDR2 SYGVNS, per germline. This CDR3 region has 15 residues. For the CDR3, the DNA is TGTGCCAGCAGGGACCCGGGACAGGGGAGTGGAGGCTACACCTTC. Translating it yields CASRDPGQGSGGYTF.

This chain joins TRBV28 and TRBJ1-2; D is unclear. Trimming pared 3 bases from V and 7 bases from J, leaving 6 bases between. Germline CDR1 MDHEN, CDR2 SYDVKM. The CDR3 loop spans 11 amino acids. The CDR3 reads CASSFVFGYTF. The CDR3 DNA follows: TGTGCCAGCAGTTTCGTGTTTGGCTACACCTTC.

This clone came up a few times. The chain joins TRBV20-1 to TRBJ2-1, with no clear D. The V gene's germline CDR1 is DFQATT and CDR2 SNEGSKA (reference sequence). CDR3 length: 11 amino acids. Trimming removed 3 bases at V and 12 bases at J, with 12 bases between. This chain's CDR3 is CSASYIGLQFF. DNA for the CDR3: TGCAGTGCTAGCTATATAGGATTGCAGTTCTTC.